Below are 3 T cell receptor beta chains sequenced from a single sample in a study of blood T cell repertoires in COVID-19. Clones were sequenced by immunoSEQ multiplex PCR, and TCRdb holds only the in-frame ones, with some missing. Here the sample spans 350,000 to 450,000 clones, roughly 80% being singletons. The sample consisted of PBMCs or T cells enriched from blood (not recorded which). Receptor source: a woman aged 45 to 65 who had recovered from COVID-19.

V gene TRBV6-5 combines with J gene TRBJ2-3, with a tentative D call TRBD1 (5 bases). Trimming took off 6 bases at V and 2 bases at J, with 12 bases between the two ends. This CDR3 has 14 amino acids. Germline V gene data show CDR1 as MNHEY and CDR2 as SVGAGI. The CDR3 DNA sequence: TGTGCCAGCAGCCGACAGCGTCCCACAGATACGCAGTATTTT. Amino acids: CASSRQRPTDTQYF.

The CDR3 region is CASSLSAGGRYNEQFF. For the CDR3, the DNA is TGTGCCAGCAGTTTAAGCGCGGGGGGCCGATACAATGAGCAGTTCTTC. The rearrangement uses TRBV27 and TRBJ2-1, with 8 bases that match TRBD2. In germline, CDR1 is MNHEY, CDR2 SMNVEV (reference sequence). After removal of 2 bases from V and 4 bases from J, the junction contained 7 bases not matched to a gene. The CDR3 sequence is 16 residues long.

This clone was detected only a few times. CDR3 nucleotide sequence: TGTGCCTCGACAGGGGGCTCGGACTATGGCTACACCTTC. Translation: CASTGGSDYGYTF. The chain employs TRBV30 and TRBJ1-2; 10 bases line up with TRBD1. The CDR3 totals 13 residues. The germline gives CDR1 GTSNPN, CDR2 SVGIG (reference sequence). V shed 7 bases and J 3 bases; nucleotides not matched to a gene: 5.